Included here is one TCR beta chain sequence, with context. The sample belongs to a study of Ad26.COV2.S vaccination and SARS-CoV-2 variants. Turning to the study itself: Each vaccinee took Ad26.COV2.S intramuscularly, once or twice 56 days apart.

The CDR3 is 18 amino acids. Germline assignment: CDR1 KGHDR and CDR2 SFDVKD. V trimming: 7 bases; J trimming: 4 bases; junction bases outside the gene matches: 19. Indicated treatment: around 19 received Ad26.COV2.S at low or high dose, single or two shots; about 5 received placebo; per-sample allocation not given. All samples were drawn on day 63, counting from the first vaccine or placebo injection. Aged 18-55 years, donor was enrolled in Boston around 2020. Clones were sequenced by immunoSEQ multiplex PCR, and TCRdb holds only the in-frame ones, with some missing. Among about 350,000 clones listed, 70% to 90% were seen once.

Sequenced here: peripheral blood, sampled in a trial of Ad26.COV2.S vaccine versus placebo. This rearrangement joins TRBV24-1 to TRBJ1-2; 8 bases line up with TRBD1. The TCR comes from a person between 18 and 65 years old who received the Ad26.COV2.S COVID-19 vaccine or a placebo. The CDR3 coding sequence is TGTGCCACCAGGTCCTTAGACAGGGGCGCAACGGGCACCTATGGCTACACCTTC. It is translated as CATRSLDRGATGTYGYTF.